Following are 25 T cell receptor beta chains from one sample sequenced in a study of CD8 T cells in ankylosing spondylitis. TCRdb redid the calling of the 5' RACE reads with MiXCR, one entry per CDR3 protein. The data hold around 320,000 distinct CDR3 sequences, with less than 25% observed a single time. The sample was blood, either unsorted or a sorted T cell fraction (not recorded which). The receptors stem from a female donor with ankylosing spondylitis or in good health (not recorded which).

The V and J genes are TRBV7-2 and TRBJ2-3; 8 positions agree with TRBD2. The CDR3 consists of 13 residues. Germline CDR1 reads SGHTA; CDR2 reads FQGNSA. Unmatched junction bases numbered 12, after V lost 5 bases and J lost 14 bases. CDR3 sequence: CASSPPSIAGLYF. The CDR3 DNA is TGTGCCAGCAGCCCCCCGTCTATAGCGGGACTGTATTTT.

This clonotype has more than one count but fewer than ten. The V call is TRBV10-3, the J call TRBJ2-5; D unclear. Trimming shortened V by 1 base and J by 1 base, and 13 bases separated the two germline ends. The CDR3 sequence is 16 residues long. Germline values: CDR1 ENHRY, CDR2 SYGVKD. The CDR3 DNA follows: TGTGCCATCAGTGAGTACGGTGGGAACTCCCAAGAGACCCAGTACTTC. Encoded protein: CAISEYGGNSQETQYF.

The chain links TRBV7-2 to TRBJ2-7; possibly TRBD1 for D (5 bases). The V end lost 4 bases, the J end lost 6 bases, and 16 bases lay between the germline ends. The CDR3 sequence is 14 residues long. Germline V gene lookup returns CDR1 SGHTA and CDR2 FQGNSA. The CDR3 sequence: CASSWGLGAVEQYF. Written as DNA, the CDR3 is TGTGCCAGCAGCTGGGGCCTGGGCGCAGTCGAGCAGTACTTC.

The CDR3 sequence: CATNPQGYGTEAFF. The CDR3 DNA reads TGTGCCACCAACCCGCAGGGGTATGGCACTGAAGCTTTCTTT. V is TRBV15 and J is TRBJ1-1; maybe TRBD1 (6 bases). The CDR3 runs to 14 residues. Germline CDR1 is LNHNV and CDR2 is YYDKDF (reference sequence). Trimming took 7 bases from V and 4 from J, leaving 16 bases between them.

The CDR3 loop is CASSRTNQETQYF. As DNA, the CDR3 is TGCGCCAGCAGCAGGACTAACCAAGAGACCCAGTACTTC. The rearrangement joins TRBV5-1 to TRBJ2-5, with TRBD2 as a possible D gene (6 bases). Germline V gives CDR1 SGHRS, CDR2 YFSETQ. With 4 bases removed from V and 0 bases from J, the gap between germline ends came to 7 bases. The CDR3 covers 13 residues.

The J gene is TRBJ1-5, the V gene TRBV9, with unresolved D. With 2 bases removed from V and 5 bases from J, the gap between germline ends came to 8 bases. From germline, CDR1 is SGDLS and CDR2 YYNGEE. The CDR3 consists of 13 residues. DNA for the CDR3: TGTGCCAGCAGCGTGAGGGCCGATCAGCCCCAGCATTTT. It encodes CASSVRADQPQHF.

The rearrangement uses TRBV9 and TRBJ1-1; D uncertain. CDR3 size: 14 residues. Trimming pared 0 bases from V and 1 base from J, leaving 7 bases between. CDR1 and CDR2 (germline): SGDLS, YYNGEE. The CDR3 loop reads CASSVEYTNTEAFF. The CDR3 DNA reads TGTGCCAGCAGCGTAGAGTACACGAACACTGAAGCTTTCTTT. Looking up the rest from reference TRBV9 and TRBJ1-1 gives the full variable domain: DSGVTQTPKHLITATGQRVTLRCSPRSGDLSVYWYQQSLDQGLQFLIQYYNGEERAKGNILERFSAQQFPDLHSELNLSSLELGDSALYFCASSVEYTNTEAFFGQGTRLTVV.

DNA of the CDR3: TGTGCTAGTGGCCCGGGACAGCTGCACGGGGAGACCCAGTACTTC. Its translation is CASGPGQLHGETQYF. J is TRBJ2-5 and V is TRBV12-5; TRBD1 aligns across 7 bases. The germline CDR1 and CDR2 sequences are LGHNT and FRNRAP. V was pared by 6 bases and J by 5 bases, with 12 bases of the junction left unmatched. The CDR3 extends over 15 amino acids.

As for this clonotype: Germline and junction disagree at one end, which may indicate a read error. The chain couples TRBV12-3 or TRBV12-4 to TRBJ1-2; a possible D gene is TRBD1 (5 bases). This CDR3 has 12 amino acids. CDR3 bases: TGTGCCAGCAGCTCCCCCGGGGCACGGAAGGCCTTC. It specifies CASSSPGARKAF.

V and J are TRBV18 and TRBJ2-7; D is perhaps TRBD2 (6 bases). This CDR3 contains 13 residues. Germline CDR1 KGHSH, CDR2 LQKENI. The ends were cut back, 1 base at V and 6 bases at J, with 10 bases in the middle. For the CDR3, the DNA is TGTGCCAGCTCACCACGGAGGGATGGCGAGCAGTACTTC. Translated: CASSPRRDGEQYF.

J is TRBJ2-1 and V is TRBV12-3 or TRBV12-4; 7 bases line up with TRBD1. J was trimmed by 3 bases and V by 6 bases; bases with no gene match: 8. CDR3 size: 15 residues. The CDR3 spells CASSLDRVLYNEQFF. CDR3 in DNA: TGTGCCAGCAGCCTCGACAGGGTTCTCTACAATGAGCAGTTCTTC.

This clonotype appeared once. V usage is TRBV9 and J usage is TRBJ1-4; D is perhaps TRBD1 (5 bases). Germline CDR1 SGDLS, CDR2 YYNGEE. Trimming took off 4 bases at V and 8 bases at J, with 15 bases between the two ends. The length of the CDR3 is 14 residues. The CDR3 DNA reads TGTGCCAGCAGCTTCCCTGGGGGGAAGGAAAAACTGTTTTTT. It is translated as CASSFPGGKEKLFF.

This clonotype showed up just a few times. The rearrangement uses TRBV2 and TRBJ2-5; 10 bases agree with TRBD2. Germline-derived CDR1 and CDR2 are SNHLY and FYNNEI. This CDR3 has 16 residues. Germline trimming cut 6 bases from V and 5 bases from J; bases unmatched to any gene: 12. This CDR3 reads CASRLESGRGAETQYF. The CDR3 DNA follows: TGTGCCAGCAGACTTGAGAGCGGGAGGGGAGCGGAGACCCAGTACTTC.

This clonotype was detected only a few times. This chain joins TRBV20-1 and TRBJ2-1; TRBD2 matches at 12 bases. V dropped 5 bases and J dropped 8; count of bases not matched to a gene: 13. Germline CDR1 is DFQATT and CDR2 is SNEGSKA (reference sequence). CDR3 length equals 16 residues. CDR3 nucleotides: TGCAGTGCTCCCGGACCTACTAGCGGGAGGATCGATGAGCAGTTCTTC. Its translation is CSAPGPTSGRIDEQFF.

This chain connects TRBV7-9 to TRBJ2-1; D possibly corresponds to TRBD1 (5 bases). Germline CDR1 SEHNR, CDR2 FQNEAQ (reference sequence). Trimming took 1 base from V and 3 from J, leaving 10 bases between them. The CDR3 loop spans 15 amino acids. Written as DNA, the CDR3 is TGTGCCAGCAGCTTAGAGATAGGGGTCTACAATGAGCAGTTCTTC. It encodes CASSLEIGVYNEQFF.

This clonotype was seen at least ten times. V gene TRBV19 combines with J gene TRBJ2-1; 7 bases agree with TRBD2. Germline V CDR1 and CDR2: LNHDA, SQIVND (reference sequence). J was trimmed by 4 bases and V by 6 bases; bases with no gene match: 6. The CDR3 totals 14 residues. The CDR3 nucleotides read TGTGCCAGTAGAGGTAGCGGGCGATACAATGAGCAGTTCTTC. It yields the protein CASRGSGRYNEQFF.

This clonotype came up many times. J is TRBJ2-1 and V is TRBV20-1; D ambiguous. V lost 5 bases and J lost 3, with 17 bases in between. Germline values: CDR1 DFQATT, CDR2 SNEGSKA (reference sequence). The CDR3 loop spans 15 amino acids. CDR3 nucleotides: TGCAGTGCTCAACAGCCTGGACGCTACTACAATGAGCAGTTCTTC. The encoded protein is CSAQQPGRYYNEQFF.

CDR3 sequence: CASGEGLFCEQYF. The CDR3 nucleotides are TGTGCCAGCGGCGAGGGACTCTTCTGCGAGCAGTACTTC. The chain joins TRBV5-3 to TRBJ2-7, with a weak D call TRBD2 (6 bases). TRBV5-3 falls under the ORF class, with uncertain function. Trimming shortened V by 8 bases and J by 6 bases, and 18 bases separated the two germline ends. This CDR3 spans 13 amino acids.

This clonotype was seen a handful of times. The CDR3 sequence: CASRGARSDYEQYF. The CDR3 nucleotides read TGTGCCAGCCGGGGAGCGAGATCCGACTACGAGCAGTACTTC. This rearrangement joins TRBV2 to TRBJ2-7, with a tentative D call TRBD2 (5 bases). V dropped 8 bases and J dropped 3 bases, with 17 bases sitting between them. Germline values: CDR1 SNHLY, CDR2 FYNNEI. The CDR3 is 14 residues long.

The chain links TRBV20-1 to TRBJ2-2; 9 bases align to TRBD2. This CDR3 region has 15 residues. Losses at the gene ends were 1 base for V and 4 bases for J; bases not matched to a gene: 4. Germline assignment: CDR1 DFQATT and CDR2 SNEGSKA (reference sequence). The CDR3 loop reads CSARAAGGSTGELFF. CDR3 nucleotides: TGCAGTGCTAGAGCGGCGGGAGGGAGCACCGGGGAGCTGTTTTTT.

This clonotype appeared many times. The V and J genes are TRBV29-1 and TRBJ2-3; 10 bases agree with TRBD2. The CDR3 extends over 16 amino acids. The germline gives CDR1 SQVTM, CDR2 ANQGSEA. V shed 4 bases, J shed 0 bases, and the junction held 7 bases outside the gene matches. The CDR3 reads CSVAGTSASSTDTQYF. In nucleotides, the CDR3 is TGCAGCGTTGCCGGGACTAGCGCCTCTAGCACAGATACGCAGTATTTT.

This clonotype appeared a single time. Just one base apart from a much larger clone, this may be a read error. The V gene is TRBV20-1, the J gene TRBJ2-7; TRBD2 agrees at 8 bases. Germline V gene sequence: CDR1 DFQATT, CDR2 SNEGSKA (reference sequence). The CDR3 loop spans 13 amino acids. V dropped 5 bases and J dropped 5; count of bases not matched to a gene: 8. CDR3 nucleotide sequence: TGCAGTGCTCGACAAGCGGGGGCGGACGAGCAGTACTTC. It is translated as CSARQAGADEQYF.

The V call is TRBV19, the J call TRBJ1-1, with TRBD1 matching over 7 bases. The V gene end was trimmed by 3 bases and the J gene end by 8 bases; junction bases not matched to a gene: 9. Germline assignment: CDR1 LNHDA and CDR2 SQIVND (reference sequence). The CDR3 runs to 14 residues. The CDR3 sequence is CASSIVQDRREAFF. CDR3 DNA sequence: TGTGCCAGTAGTATCGTTCAGGACAGGAGAGAAGCTTTCTTT.

This clonotype was found a few times. V usage is TRBV6-5 and J usage is TRBJ2-1, with D tentatively TRBD2 (6 bases). V was clipped by 3 bases and J by 4 bases, with 16 bases between them. Looked up from germline, CDR1 is MNHEY and CDR2 is SVGAGI. The CDR3 spans 16 residues. The CDR3 protein is CASSYTGLATYNEQFF. The CDR3 DNA reads TGTGCCAGCAGTTATACGGGGCTAGCGACTTACAATGAGCAGTTCTTC.

There are a few counts of this clonotype. The V and J genes are TRBV5-4 and TRBJ2-5; D possibly matches TRBD1 or TRBD2 (6 bases each). The CDR3 extends over 16 amino acids. Germline V gives CDR1 SGHNT, CDR2 YYREEE (reference sequence). V was pared by 10 bases and J by 2 bases, with 24 bases between. Written as DNA, the CDR3 is TGTGCCCCAAGAGCTCTAAGGGGGGTACCACAAGAGACCCAGTACTTC. Translated: CAPRALRGVPQETQYF.